Sequencing of this T cell receptor (beta chain) was carried out in a study of sequential checkpoint blockade in melanoma. Background on the study: Patients were randomized 1:1 to nivolumab-then-ipilimumab or ipilimumab-then-nivolumab first-line. Both treatment sequences were followed by maintenance nivolumab.

The assay was immunoSEQ multiplex PCR, and TCRdb's table has in-frame clones only and misses some. This sample yields about 30,000 clones, of which around 77% are seen a single time; more than 10% belongs to the top ten. Treatment described: randomized to nivolumab then ipilimumab (arm A) or the reverse (arm B). Patients had received no earlier DNA-damaging chemotherapy. Live CD3+CD8+ CD19− CD56− cells were sorted from PBMCs. The J segment lost 5 bases and the V segment lost 0 bases, leaving 10 bases of the junction unmatched. Germline V lookup: CDR1 SGHAT, CDR2 FQNNGV. The CDR3 consists of 17 residues.

This TCR came from a human donor with melanoma. The source was CD8+ T cells sorted from blood (inferred from file names), collected from a patient given nivolumab and ipilimumab in sequence. The V and J genes are TRBV11-2 and TRBJ2-7, with 10 bases that match TRBD1. The CDR3 loop reads CASSLDDRGRSADEQYF. The CDR3 coding sequence is TGTGCCAGCAGCTTAGATGACAGGGGGCGATCTGCTGACGAGCAGTACTTC.